This T cell receptor (beta chain) is from a study of blood T cell repertoires in COVID-19. Sequenced by immunoSEQ multiplex PCR; TCRdb stores in-frame clones only, minus some. Of hundreds of thousands of clones in the sample, over 75% are singletons; the top ten hold 1%. Trimming took 2 bases from V and 1 from J; bases not matched to a gene: 4. Germline-derived CDR1 and CDR2 are SGHKS and YYEKEE (reference sequence). The CDR3 runs to 15 residues. The rearrangement links TRBV5-5 to TRBJ2-7, with 9 bases fitting TRBD1. The sample comprised PBMCs or T cells enriched from blood (not recorded which). The source of this sequence is a woman in her twenties or thirties who had recovered from COVID-19. CDR3: CASSFGQGRSYEQYF. Here the CDR3 DNA reads TGTGCCAGCAGCTTTGGACAGGGGCGATCCTACGAGCAGTACTTC.